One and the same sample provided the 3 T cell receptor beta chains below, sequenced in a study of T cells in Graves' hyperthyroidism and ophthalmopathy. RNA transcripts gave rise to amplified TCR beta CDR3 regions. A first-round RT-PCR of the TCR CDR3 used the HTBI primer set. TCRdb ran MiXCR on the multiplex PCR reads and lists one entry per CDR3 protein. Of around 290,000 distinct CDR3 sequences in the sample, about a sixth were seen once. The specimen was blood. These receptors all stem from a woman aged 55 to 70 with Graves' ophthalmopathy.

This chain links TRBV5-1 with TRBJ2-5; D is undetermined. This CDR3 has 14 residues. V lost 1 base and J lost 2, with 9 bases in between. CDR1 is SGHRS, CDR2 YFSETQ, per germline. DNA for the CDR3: TGCGCCAGCAGCTTGAAAACAGTACAAGAGACCCAGTACTTC. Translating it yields CASSLKTVQETQYF.

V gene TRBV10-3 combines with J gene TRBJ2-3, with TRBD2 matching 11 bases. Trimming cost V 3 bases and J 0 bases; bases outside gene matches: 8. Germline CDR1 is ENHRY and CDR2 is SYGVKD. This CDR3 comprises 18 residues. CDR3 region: CAISELLAGVSSTDTQYF. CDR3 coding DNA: TGTGCCATCAGTGAATTACTAGCGGGAGTCAGTAGCACAGATACGCAGTATTTT.

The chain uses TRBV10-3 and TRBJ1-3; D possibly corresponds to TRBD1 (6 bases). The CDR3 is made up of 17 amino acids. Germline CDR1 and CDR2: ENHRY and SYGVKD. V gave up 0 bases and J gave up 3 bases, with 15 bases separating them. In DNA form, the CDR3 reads TGTGCCATCAGTGAGTCGAAGGGGGGCGCGGTTGGAAACACCATATATTTT. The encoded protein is CAISESKGGAVGNTIYF.